This paragraph covers one T cell receptor (beta chain) sequence. The junction and the germline gene differ at one end; a read error may be behind it. The sample carries other DNA sequences with the same CDR3. Both 60 Vbeta primers and 13 Jbeta primers went into the PCR. Here immunoSEQ multiplex PCR was the method, and the copy in TCRdb shows in-frame clones only, minus some. The sample gives fewer than 200,000 clones, about 81% of which show up once; around 2.2% is in the top ten. The data originate from a study of cytomegalovirus exposure and HLA in healthy donors. The source is a woman aged 25 to 45 in good health and CMV-seronegative. Input material: PBMCs.

Written as DNA, the CDR3 is TGCAGCGTTGAGCTGGAGACGAACACTGAGGCTTTCTTT. Protein: CSVELETNTEAFF. The chain is built from TRBV29-1 and TRBJ1-1, with D unclear. Germline CDR1 SQVTM, CDR2 ANQGSEA. The CDR3 runs to 13 residues.